The present T cell receptor (beta chain) was sequenced within a study of T cell responses to AZD1222 COVID-19 vaccine. Analysis merged second doses at about 4 or about 12 weeks. Findings of the study overall: With dominance at 160-218 and 743-854, vaccine-associated CD4 TCRs spanned spike. After the peak T cell response, and only then, were repertoires sampled. Donors were largely white British and mainly female; clonal diversity was possibly underestimated.

For this clone: The antigen is not known.

Germline V gives CDR1 PRHDT, CDR2 FYEKMQ (reference sequence). V lost 0 bases and J 0 bases, leaving 9 bases between the germline ends. The length of the CDR3 is 15 residues. Here immunoSEQ multiplex PCR was the method, and the copy in TCRdb shows in-frame clones only, minus some. The sample lists 120,000 or so clones; more than 65% were seen once. The chain recombines TRBV13 with TRBJ2-7; D is unresolved. This TCR was recovered from an adult who received the AZD1222 COVID-19 vaccine. The specimen comprised peripheral blood, sampled 28 days after the second AZD1222 dose. The CDR3 region is CASSLGGRSSYEQYF. CDR3 coding DNA: TGTGCCAGCAGCTTAGGAGGAAGGAGCTCCTACGAGCAGTACTTC.